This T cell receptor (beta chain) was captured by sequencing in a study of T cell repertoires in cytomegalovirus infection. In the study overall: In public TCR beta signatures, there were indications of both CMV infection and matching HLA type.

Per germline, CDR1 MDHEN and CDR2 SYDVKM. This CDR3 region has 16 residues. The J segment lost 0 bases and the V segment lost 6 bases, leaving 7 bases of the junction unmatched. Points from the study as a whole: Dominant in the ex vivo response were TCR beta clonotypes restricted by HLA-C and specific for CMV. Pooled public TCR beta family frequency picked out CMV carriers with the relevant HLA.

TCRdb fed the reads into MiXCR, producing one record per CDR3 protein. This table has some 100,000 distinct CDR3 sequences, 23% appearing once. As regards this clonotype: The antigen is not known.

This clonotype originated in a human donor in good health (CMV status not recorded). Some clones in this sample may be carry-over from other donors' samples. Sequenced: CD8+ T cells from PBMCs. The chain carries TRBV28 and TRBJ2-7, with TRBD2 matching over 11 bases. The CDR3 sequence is CASSLPGLADSYEQYF. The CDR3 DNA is TGTGCCAGCAGCCTCCCGGGACTAGCGGACTCCTACGAGCAGTACTTC. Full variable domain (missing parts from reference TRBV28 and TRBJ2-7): DVKVTQSSRYLVKRTGEKVFLECVQDMDHENMFWYRQDPGLGLRLIYFSYDVKMKEKGDIPEGYSVSREKKERFSLILESASTNQTSMYLCASSLPGLADSYEQYFGPGTRLTVT.